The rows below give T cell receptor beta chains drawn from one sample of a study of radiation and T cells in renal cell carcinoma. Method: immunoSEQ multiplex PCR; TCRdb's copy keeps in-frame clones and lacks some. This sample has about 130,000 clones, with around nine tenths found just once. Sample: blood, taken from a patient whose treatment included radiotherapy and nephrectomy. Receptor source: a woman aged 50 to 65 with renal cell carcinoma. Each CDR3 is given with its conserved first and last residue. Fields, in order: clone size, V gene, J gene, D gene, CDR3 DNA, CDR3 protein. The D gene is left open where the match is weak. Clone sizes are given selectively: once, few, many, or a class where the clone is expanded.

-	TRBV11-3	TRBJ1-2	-	TGTGCCAGCAGCTTATACGGCAGGGGAACGAACTATGGCTACACCTTC	CASSLYGRGTNYGYTF
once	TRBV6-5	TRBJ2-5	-	TGTGCCAGCAGTCCCTTTCCGACAGGACAAGAGACCCAGTACTTC	CASSPFPTGQETQYF
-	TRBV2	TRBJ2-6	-	TGTGCCAGCAGGTCCGGGACATCTGGGGCCAACGTCCTGACTTTC	CASRSGTSGANVLTF
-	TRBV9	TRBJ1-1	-	TGTGCCAGCAGCGTAGGGACACGCGGCACTGAAGCTTTCTTT	CASSVGTRGTEAFF
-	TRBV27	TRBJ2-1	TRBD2	TGTGCCAGCAGCCCCACTAGCGGACGCTACAATGAGCAGTTCTTC	CASSPTSGRYNEQFF
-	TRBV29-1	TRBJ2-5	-	TGCAGCGTTGGGGCAGGGGAAGAGACCCAGTACTTC	CSVGAGEETQYF
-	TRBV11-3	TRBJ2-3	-	TGTGCCAGCAGCTTAGATTACGGGCAGGGGATAGATACGCAGTATTTT	CASSLDYGQGIDTQYF
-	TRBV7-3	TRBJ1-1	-	TGTGCCAGCAGCCCCTGGGTGAACACTGAAGCTTTCTTT	CASSPWVNTEAFF
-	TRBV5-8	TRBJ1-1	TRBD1	TGTGCCAGCAGTAGGGGGGACAGACTGAACACTGAAGCTTTCTTT	CASSRGDRLNTEAFF
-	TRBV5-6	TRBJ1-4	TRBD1	TGTGCCAGCAGCTTGGGTGGGACAGGGGATGAAAAACTGTTTTTT	CASSLGGTGDEKLFF
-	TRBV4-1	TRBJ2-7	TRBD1	TGCGCCAGCAGCCAAGCACCCGGGACAGCGTCCTACGAGCAGTACTTC	CASSQAPGTASYEQYF